Below, one TCR beta chain is given with its context. Antigen specificity is unknown. The germline V and J ends were trimmed by 0 bases and 5 bases, with 11 bases remaining between them. The germline V gene encodes CDR1 SGHRS and CDR2 YFSETQ. This CDR3 region has 14 residues. Splitting of CD4+ cells produced CD45RA+ naive and CD45RA-negative memory subsets. The table came from immunoSEQ multiplex PCR; TCRdb's copy has only in-frame clones and leaves some out. The table has under 2.5 million clones, 85% to 95% seen once. These data come from a study of shared clonotypes between healthy human individuals. For the study at large: A couple of female and a few male donors aged 18 to 49 were enrolled. Donors had three CD4 naive, three CD4 memory, two CD8 naive and one CD8 memory plate apiece. Study observations and caveats: Clonotypes shared by all four sorted-subset donors had higher generation probabilities than non-shared clonotypes.

The sequenced sample was naive CD4+ T cells from PBMCs. The sample's subset: CD45RA+ positively selected. This clonotype was sampled from a man aged 18 to 30 in good health. Some clones in this sample may be carry-over from other donors' samples. This chain joins TRBV5-1 and TRBJ2-5; D is unclear. The CDR3 reads CASSLESFSETQYF. The CDR3, as DNA: TGCGCCAGCAGCTTGGAATCTTTCTCGGAGACCCAGTACTTC.